This T cell receptor (beta chain) was identified during a study of T cells in Graves' hyperthyroidism and ophthalmopathy. This CDR3 has 12 amino acids. The V end was cut by 3 bases, the J end by 5 bases, with 8 bases between. From germline, CDR1 is KGHSH and CDR2 LQKENI. The study, taken as a whole, reports: Blood held most thyroid clonotypes expanded above 0.001 frequency.

Amplification targeted TCR beta CDR3 regions from RNA transcripts. HTBI primers were the set used in a first-round RT-PCR of the TCR CDR3. Via MiXCR, TCRdb re-called the multiplex PCR reads, giving one row per CDR3 protein. Among fewer than 900,000 distinct CDR3 sequences, about 19% were seen once, and the ten largest hold over 15%. This clonotype was detected many times. Its target is unknown. This chain connects TRBV18 to TRBJ2-7; D uncertain. This clonotype originated in a woman aged 45-65 years with Graves' hyperthyroidism that later progressed to Graves' ophthalmopathy. The sequencing sample was made of blood. The CDR3 DNA reads TGTGCCAGCTCACCGGGTCCGGACGAGCAGTACTTC. It specifies CASSPGPDEQYF.